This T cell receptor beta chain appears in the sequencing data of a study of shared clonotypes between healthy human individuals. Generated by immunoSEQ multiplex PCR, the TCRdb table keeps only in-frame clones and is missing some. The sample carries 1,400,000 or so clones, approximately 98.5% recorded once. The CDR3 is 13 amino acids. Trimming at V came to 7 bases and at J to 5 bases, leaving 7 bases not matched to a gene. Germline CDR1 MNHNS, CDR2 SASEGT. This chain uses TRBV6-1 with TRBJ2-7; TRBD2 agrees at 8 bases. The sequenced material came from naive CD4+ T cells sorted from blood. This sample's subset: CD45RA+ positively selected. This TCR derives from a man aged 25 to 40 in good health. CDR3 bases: TGTGCCAGCAACAGCGGGAGTACCCACGAGCAGTACTTC. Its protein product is CASNSGSTHEQYF.